This T cell receptor (beta chain) was captured in a study of human T cells and chemical hapten exposure. Turning to the study itself: TCR yields per sample varied, mainly owing to small pooled library volume differences.

The time point was: pre-sensitization, week 0. The treatment: therapeutic diphenylcyclopropenone sensitization with weekly scalp DPC. Only after blood had been drawn was each patch test applied. It was unfractionated whole blood from which total RNA was extracted. One entry per CDR3 protein, called by TCRdb with MiXCR from the RACE reads. Of about 350,000 distinct CDR3 sequences in the sample, approximately 5.8% were seen once. The CDR3 is made up of 19 amino acids. There are a few counts of this clonotype. Specimen: whole blood, collected in connection with sensitization to the hapten diphenylcyclopropenone (DPC). This sequence was found in a woman aged 18-29 years with alopecia areata. Some clones in this sample may be carry-over from other donors' samples. V usage is TRBV21-1 and J usage is TRBJ1-5; the table's D call, TRBD1, has no DNA check behind it. TRBV21-1 is deemed a pseudogene. CDR3 sequence (DNA): TGTGCCAGCAGCAAAGATGTGATCCCGACAGGGGACTCTCGTCAGCCCCAGCATTTT. Protein sequence: CASSKDVIPTGDSRQPQHF.